This TCR beta chain was captured in a study of CXCR3-negative and CXCR3-positive naive CD8 T cells. This CDR3 has 14 amino acids. Germline V gene sequence: CDR1 SQVTM, CDR2 ANQGSEA. Whole-study results and caveats: Naive CXCR3-positive cells had TRB CDR3s more hydrophobic than those of CXCR3-negative naive cells.

The TRB cDNA libraries were prepared by 5' RACE with UMI labels. TCRdb reprocessed the 5' RACE reads and stores each CDR3 protein as one record, lacking DNA. This sample's table reports about 150,000 distinct CDR3 sequences. A word on this clonotype: The antigen is unknown.

This chain uses TRBV29-1 with TRBJ2-1; the D call of TRBD1 rests on TCRdb alone, since no DNA is present to check it. The sequencing sample was made of naive CXCR3+ CD8+ T cells from blood. This sample's subset: CD45RO-CCR7+CD27+CD95- naive CD8+ T cells expressing CXCR3 (TNR3+). This TCR came from a human donor in good health. Some clones in this sample may be carry-over from other donors' samples. CDR3 residues: CSVWDRVDYNEQFF.